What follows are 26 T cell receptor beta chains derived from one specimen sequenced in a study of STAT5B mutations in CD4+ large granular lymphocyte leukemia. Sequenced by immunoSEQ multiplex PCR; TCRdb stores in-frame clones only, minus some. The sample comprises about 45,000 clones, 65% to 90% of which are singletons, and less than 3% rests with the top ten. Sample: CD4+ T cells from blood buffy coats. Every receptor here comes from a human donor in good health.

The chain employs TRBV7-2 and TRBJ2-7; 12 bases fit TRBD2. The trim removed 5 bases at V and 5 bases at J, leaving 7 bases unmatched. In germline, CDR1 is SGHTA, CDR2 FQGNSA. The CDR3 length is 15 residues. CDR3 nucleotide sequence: TGTGCCAGCAGCCCTGGGACTAGCGGGCGCAACGAGCAGTACTTC. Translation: CASSPGTSGRNEQYF.

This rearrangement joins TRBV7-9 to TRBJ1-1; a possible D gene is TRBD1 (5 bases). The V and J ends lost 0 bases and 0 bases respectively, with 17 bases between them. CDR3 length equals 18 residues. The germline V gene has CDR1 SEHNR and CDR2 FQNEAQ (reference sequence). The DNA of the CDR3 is TGTGCCAGCAGCTTAGCGGTGGAGGGGATGTGGGTGAACACTGAAGCTTTCTTT. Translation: CASSLAVEGMWVNTEAFF.

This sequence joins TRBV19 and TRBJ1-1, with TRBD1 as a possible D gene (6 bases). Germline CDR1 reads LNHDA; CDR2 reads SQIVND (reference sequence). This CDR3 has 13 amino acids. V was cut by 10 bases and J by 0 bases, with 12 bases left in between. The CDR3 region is CATSGDMNTEAFF. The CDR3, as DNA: TGTGCCACCTCAGGGGACATGAACACTGAAGCTTTCTTT.

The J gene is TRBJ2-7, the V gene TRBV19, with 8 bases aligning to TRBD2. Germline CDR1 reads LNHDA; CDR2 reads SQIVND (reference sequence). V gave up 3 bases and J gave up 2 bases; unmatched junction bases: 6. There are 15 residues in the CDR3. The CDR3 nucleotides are TGTGCCAGTAGTATTGGAGCGGGAGTGACCTACGAGCAGTACTTC. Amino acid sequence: CASSIGAGVTYEQYF.

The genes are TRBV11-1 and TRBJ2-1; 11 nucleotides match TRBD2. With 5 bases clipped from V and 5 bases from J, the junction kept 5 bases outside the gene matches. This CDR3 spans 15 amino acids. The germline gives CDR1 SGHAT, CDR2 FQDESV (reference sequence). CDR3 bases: TGTGCCAGCAGCACTAGCGGGAGTCCGAACAATGAGCAGTTCTTC. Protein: CASSTSGSPNNEQFF.

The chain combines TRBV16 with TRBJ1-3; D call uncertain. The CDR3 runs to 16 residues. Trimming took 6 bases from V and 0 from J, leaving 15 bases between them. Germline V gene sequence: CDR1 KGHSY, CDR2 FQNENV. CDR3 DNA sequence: TGTGCCAGCAGACCCGGCTCGGGGTACTCTGGAAACACCATATATTTT. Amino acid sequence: CASRPGSGYSGNTIYF.

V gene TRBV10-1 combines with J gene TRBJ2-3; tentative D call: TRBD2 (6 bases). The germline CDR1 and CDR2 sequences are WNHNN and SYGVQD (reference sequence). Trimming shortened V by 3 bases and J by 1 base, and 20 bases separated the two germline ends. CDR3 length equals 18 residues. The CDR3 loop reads CASSDEDYLSGRTDTQYF. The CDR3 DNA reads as TGCGCCAGCAGTGACGAAGATTATCTTAGCGGTCGCACAGATACGCAGTATTTT.

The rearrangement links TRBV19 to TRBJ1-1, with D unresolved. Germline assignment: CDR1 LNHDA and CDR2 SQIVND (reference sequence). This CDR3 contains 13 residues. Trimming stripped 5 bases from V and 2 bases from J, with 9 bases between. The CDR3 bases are TGTGCCAGTAGTTTTCTCATAAACACTGAAGCTTTCTTT. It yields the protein CASSFLINTEAFF.

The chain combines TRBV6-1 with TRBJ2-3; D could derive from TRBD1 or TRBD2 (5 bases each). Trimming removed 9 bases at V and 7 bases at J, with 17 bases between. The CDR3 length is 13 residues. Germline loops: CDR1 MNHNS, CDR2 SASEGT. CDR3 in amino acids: CARLGTRCNTQYF. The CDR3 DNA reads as TGTGCCAGATTGGGGACCCGTTGTAATACGCAGTATTTT.

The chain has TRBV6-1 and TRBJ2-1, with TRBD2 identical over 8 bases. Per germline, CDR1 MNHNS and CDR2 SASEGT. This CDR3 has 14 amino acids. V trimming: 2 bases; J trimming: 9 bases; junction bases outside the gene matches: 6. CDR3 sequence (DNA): TGTGCCAGCAGTGAAATGCGGGAGGCAGGTGAGCAGTTCTTC. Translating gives CASSEMREAGEQFF.

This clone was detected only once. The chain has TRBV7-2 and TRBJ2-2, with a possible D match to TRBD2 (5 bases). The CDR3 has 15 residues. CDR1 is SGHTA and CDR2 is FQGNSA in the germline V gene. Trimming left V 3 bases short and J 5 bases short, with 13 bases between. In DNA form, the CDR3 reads TGTGCCAGCAGCTTTACATTAGGAGGAACCGGGGAGCTGTTTTTT. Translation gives CASSFTLGGTGELFF. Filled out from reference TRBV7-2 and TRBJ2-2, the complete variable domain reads GAGVSQSPSNKVTEKGKDVELRCDPISGHTALYWYRQSLGQGLEFLIYFQGNSAPDKSGLPSDRFSAERTGGSVSTLTIQRTQQEDSAVYLCASSFTLGGTGELFFGEGSRLTVL.

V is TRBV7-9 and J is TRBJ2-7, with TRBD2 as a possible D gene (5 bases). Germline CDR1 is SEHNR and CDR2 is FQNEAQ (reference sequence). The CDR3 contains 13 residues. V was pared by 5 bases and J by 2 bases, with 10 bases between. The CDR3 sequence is CASSPGLTYEQYF. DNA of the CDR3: TGTGCCAGCAGCCCCGGACTGACCTACGAGCAGTACTTC.

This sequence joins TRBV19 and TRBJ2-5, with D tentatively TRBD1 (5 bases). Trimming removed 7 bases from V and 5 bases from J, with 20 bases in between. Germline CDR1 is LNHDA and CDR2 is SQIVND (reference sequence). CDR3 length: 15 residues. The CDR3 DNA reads TGTGCCAGTACCCCAAGGGGTAGGGAATGGGAGACCCAGTACTTC. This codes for CASTPRGREWETQYF.

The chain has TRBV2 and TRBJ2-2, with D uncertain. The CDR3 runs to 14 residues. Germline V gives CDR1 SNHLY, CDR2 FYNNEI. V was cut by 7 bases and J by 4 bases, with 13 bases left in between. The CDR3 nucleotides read TGTGCCAGCAAAGACGGTACTCTCACCGGGGAGCTGTTTTTT. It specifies CASKDGTLTGELFF.

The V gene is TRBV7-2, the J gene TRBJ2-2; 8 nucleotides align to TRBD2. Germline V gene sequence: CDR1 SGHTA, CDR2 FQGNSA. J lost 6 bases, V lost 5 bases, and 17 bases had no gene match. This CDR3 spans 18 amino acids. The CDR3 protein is CASSAVSGSWSRSGELFF. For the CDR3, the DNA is TGTGCCAGCAGCGCCGTAAGCGGGAGTTGGAGTAGGTCCGGGGAGCTGTTTTTT.

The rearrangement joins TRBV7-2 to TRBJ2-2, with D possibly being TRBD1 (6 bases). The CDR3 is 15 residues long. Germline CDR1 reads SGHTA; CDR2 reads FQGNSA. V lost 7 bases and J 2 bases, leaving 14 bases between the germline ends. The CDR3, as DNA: TGTGCCAGCAACCCCCAGGGGCTAAACACCGGGGAGCTGTTTTTT. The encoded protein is CASNPQGLNTGELFF.

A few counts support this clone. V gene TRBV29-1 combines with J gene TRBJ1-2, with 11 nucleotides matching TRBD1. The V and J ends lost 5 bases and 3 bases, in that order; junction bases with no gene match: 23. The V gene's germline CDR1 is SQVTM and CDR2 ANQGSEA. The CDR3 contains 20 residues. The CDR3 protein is CSVPPLPGQGVAGRHYGYTF. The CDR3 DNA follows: TGCAGCGTTCCTCCTTTGCCGGGACAGGGGGTCGCCGGGAGGCACTATGGCTACACCTTC.

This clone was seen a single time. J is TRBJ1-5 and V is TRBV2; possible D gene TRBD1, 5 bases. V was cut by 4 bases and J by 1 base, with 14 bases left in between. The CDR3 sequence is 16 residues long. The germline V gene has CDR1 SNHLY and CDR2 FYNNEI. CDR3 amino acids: CASSVLGGGSNQPQHF. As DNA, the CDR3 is TGTGCCAGCAGTGTTTTGGGCGGGGGGAGCAATCAGCCCCAGCATTTT.

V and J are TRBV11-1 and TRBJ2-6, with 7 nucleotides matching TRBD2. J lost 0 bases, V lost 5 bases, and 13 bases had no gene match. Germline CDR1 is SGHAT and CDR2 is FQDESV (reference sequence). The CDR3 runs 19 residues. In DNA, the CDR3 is TGTGCCAGCAGCAAAACAACCGGGACTACACACTCTGGGGCCAACGTCCTGACTTTC. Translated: CASSKTTGTTHSGANVLTF.

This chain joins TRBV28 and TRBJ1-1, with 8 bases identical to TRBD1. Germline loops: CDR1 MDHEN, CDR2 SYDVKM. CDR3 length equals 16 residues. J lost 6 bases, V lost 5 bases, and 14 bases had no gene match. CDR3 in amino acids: CASSRTGTGPIAEAFF. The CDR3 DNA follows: TGTGCCAGCAGTCGCACCGGGACAGGCCCCATAGCTGAAGCTTTCTTT. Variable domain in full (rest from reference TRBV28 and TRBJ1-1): DVKVTQSSRYLVKRTGEKVFLECVQDMDHENMFWYRQDPGLGLRLIYFSYDVKMKEKGDIPEGYSVSREKKERFSLILESASTNQTSMYLCASSRTGTGPIAEAFFGQGTRLTVV.

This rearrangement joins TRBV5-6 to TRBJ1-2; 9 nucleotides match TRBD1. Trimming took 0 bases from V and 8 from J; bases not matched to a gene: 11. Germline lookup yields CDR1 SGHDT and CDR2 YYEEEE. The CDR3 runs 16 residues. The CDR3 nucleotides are TGTGCCAGCAGCTTGGTGGGGGACAGGGCTATTCGGGGCTACACCTTC. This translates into CASSLVGDRAIRGYTF.

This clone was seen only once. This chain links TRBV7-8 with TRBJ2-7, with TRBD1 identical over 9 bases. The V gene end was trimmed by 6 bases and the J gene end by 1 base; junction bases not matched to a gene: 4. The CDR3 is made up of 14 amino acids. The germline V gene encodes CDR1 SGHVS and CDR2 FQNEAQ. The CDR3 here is CASRGDRESYEQYF. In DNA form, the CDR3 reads TGTGCCAGCAGAGGGGACAGGGAGTCCTACGAGCAGTACTTC. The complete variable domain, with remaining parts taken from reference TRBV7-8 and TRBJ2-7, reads GAGVSQSPRYKVAKRGQDVALRCDPISGHVSLFWYQQALGQGPEFLTYFQNEAQLDKSGLPSDRFFAERPEGSVSTLKIQRTQQEDSAVYLCASRGDRESYEQYFGPGTRLTVT.

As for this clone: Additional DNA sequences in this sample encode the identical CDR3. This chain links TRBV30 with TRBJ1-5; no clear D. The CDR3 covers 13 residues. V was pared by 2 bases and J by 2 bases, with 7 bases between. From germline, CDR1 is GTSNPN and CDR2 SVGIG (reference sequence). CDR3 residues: CAWSPQGNQPQHF. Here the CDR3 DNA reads TGTGCCTGGAGTCCCCAGGGCAATCAGCCCCAGCATTTT.

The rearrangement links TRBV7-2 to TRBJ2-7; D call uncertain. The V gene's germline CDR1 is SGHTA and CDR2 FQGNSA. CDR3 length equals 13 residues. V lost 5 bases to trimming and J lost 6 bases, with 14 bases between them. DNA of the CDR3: TGTGCCAGCAGCCCCGCGGTAGTCGGCGAGCAGTACTTC. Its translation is CASSPAVVGEQYF.

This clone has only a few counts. The CDR3 DNA sequence: TGTGCCAGCAGCTCATACTCGAACACCGGGGAGCTGTTTTTT. The encoded protein is CASSSYSNTGELFF. The chain joins TRBV7-2 to TRBJ2-2, with no clear D. CDR1 and CDR2 from the germline V gene are SGHTA and FQGNSA. The CDR3 sequence is 14 residues long. The ends were cut back, 4 bases at V and 0 bases at J, with 6 bases in the middle.

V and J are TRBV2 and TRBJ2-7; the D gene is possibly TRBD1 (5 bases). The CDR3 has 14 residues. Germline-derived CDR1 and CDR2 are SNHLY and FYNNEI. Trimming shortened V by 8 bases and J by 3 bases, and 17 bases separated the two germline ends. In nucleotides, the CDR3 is TGTGCCAGCGGGGCTAATGCCGCCCGCTACGAGCAGTACTTC. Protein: CASGANAARYEQYF.